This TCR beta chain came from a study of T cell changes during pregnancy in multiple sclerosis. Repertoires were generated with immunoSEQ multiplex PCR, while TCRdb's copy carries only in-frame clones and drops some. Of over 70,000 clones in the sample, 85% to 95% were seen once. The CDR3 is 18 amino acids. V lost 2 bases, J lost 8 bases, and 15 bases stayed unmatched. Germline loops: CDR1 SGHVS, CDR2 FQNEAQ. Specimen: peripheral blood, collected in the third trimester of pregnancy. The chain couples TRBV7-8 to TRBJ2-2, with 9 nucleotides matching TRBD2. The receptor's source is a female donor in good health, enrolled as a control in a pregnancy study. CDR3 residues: CASSLNRPRTSDLGELFF. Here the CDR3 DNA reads TGTGCCAGCAGCTTAAATAGGCCCAGGACTAGCGACCTTGGGGAGCTGTTTTTT.